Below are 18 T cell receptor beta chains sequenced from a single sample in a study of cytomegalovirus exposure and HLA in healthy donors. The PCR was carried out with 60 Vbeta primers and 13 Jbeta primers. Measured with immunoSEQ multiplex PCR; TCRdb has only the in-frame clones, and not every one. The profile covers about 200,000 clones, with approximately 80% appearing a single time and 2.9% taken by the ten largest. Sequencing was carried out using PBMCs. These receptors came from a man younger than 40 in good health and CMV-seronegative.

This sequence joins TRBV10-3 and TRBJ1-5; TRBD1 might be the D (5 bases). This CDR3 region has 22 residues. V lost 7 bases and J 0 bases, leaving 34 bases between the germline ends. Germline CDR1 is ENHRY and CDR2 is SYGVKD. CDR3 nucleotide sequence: TGTGCCATCAAGAAAGGGGTTGTTCTTGGGCCATGGGCACCCATTAGCAATCAGCCCCAGCATTTT. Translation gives CAIKKGVVLGPWAPISNQPQHF.

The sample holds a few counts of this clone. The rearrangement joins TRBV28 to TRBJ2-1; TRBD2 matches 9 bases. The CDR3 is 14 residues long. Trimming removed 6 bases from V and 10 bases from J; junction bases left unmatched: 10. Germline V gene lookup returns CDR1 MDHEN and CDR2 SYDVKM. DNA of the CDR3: TGTGCCAGCAGGAGCGCGGGGGGGCACGTGGAGCAGTTCTTC. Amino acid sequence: CASRSAGGHVEQFF.

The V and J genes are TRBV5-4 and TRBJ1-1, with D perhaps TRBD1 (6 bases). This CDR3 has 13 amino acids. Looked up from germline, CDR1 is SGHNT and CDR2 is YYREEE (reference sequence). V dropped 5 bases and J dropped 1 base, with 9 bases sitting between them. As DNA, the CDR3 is TGTGCCAGCAGTCCACAGGGGAACACTGAAGCTTTCTTT. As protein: CASSPQGNTEAFF.

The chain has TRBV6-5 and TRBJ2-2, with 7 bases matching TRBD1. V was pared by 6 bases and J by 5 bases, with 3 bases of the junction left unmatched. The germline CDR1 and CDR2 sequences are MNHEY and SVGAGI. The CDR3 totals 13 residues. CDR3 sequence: CASRTQGTGELFF. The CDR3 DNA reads TGTGCCAGCAGAACACAGGGGACCGGGGAGCTGTTTTTT.

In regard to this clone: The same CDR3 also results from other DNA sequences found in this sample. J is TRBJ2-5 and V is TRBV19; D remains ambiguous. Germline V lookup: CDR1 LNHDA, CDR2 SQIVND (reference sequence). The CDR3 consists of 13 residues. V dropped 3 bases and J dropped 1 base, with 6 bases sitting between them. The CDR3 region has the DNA TGTGCCAGTAGTATTTATCGCCAAGAGACCCAGTACTTC. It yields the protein CASSIYRQETQYF. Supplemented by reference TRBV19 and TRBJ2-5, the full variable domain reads DGGITQSPKYLFRKEGQNVTLSCEQNLNHDAMYWYRQDPGQGLRLIYYSQIVNDFQKGDIAEGYSVSREKKESFPLTVTSAQKNPTAFYLCASSIYRQETQYFGPGTRLLVL.

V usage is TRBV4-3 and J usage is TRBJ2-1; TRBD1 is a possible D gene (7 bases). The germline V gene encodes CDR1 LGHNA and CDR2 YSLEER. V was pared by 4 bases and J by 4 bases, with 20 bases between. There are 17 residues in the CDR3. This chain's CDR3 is CASSPGGGGAGYNEQFF. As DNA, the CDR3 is TGCGCCAGCAGCCCAGGGGGTGGAGGGGCGGGTTACAATGAGCAGTTCTTC.

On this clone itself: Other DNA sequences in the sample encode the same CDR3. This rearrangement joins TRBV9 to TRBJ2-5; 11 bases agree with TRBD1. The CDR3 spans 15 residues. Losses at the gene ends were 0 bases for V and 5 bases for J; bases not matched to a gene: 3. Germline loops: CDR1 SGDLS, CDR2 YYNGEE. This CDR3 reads CASSVGTGGGETQYF. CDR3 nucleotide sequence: TGTGCCAGCAGCGTAGGGACAGGGGGCGGGGAGACCCAGTACTTC.

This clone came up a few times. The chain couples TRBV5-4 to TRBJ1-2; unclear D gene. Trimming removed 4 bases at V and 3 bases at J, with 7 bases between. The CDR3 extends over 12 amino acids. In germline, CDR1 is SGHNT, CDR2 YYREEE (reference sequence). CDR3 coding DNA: TGTGCCAGCAGCCCGGGAGACTATGGCTACACCTTC. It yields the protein CASSPGDYGYTF.

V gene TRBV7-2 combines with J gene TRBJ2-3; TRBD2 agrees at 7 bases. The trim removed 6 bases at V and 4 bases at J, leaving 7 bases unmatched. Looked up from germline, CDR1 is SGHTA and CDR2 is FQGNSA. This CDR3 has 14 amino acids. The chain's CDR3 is CASRLSSGPDTQYF. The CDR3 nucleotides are TGTGCCAGCAGACTCAGTAGCGGGCCAGATACGCAGTATTTT.

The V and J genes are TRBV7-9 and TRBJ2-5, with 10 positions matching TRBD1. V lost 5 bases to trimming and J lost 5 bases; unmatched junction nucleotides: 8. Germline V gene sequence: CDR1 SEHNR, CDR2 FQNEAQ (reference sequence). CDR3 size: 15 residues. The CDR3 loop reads CASSHRDRGEETQYF. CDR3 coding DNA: TGTGCCAGCAGCCACCGGGACAGGGGTGAGGAGACCCAGTACTTC.

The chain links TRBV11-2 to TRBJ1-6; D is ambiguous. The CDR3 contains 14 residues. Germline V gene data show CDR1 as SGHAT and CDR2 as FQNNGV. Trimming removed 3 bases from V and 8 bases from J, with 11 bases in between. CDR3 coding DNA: TGTGCCAGCAGCTTCAGAGGGTTGGATTCACCCCTCCACTTT. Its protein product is CASSFRGLDSPLHF.

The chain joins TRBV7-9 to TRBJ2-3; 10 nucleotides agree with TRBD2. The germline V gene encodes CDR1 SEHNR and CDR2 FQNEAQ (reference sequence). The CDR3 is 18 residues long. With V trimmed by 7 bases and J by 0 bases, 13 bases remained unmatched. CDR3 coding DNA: TGTGCCAGCACCAGGCGGCTAGCGGGGGTTTCTAGCACAGATACGCAGTATTTT. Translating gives CASTRRLAGVSSTDTQYF.

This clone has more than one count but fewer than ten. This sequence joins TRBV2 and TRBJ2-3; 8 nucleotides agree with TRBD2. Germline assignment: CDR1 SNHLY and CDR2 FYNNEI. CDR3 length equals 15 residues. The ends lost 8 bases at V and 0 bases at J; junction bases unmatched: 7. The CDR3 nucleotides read TGTGCCAGCGCCCGGGAGGGGCTTAGCACAGATACGCAGTATTTT. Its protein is CASAREGLSTDTQYF.

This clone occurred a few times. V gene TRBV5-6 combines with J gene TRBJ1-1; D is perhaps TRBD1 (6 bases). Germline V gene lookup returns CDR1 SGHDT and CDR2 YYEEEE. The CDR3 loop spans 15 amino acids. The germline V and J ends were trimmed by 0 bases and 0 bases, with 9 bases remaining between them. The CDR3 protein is CASSLGGGMNTEAFF. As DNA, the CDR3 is TGTGCCAGCAGCTTGGGTGGGGGCATGAACACTGAAGCTTTCTTT.

The CDR3 sequence: CASSQDWDSWETQYF. The CDR3 nucleotides are TGCGCCAGCAGCCAAGATTGGGACAGTTGGGAGACCCAGTACTTC. The chain uses TRBV4-3 and TRBJ2-5, with TRBD1 identical over 7 bases. Losses at the gene ends were 0 bases for V and 5 bases for J; bases not matched to a gene: 6. This CDR3 contains 15 residues. CDR1 is LGHNA and CDR2 is YSLEER in the germline V gene.

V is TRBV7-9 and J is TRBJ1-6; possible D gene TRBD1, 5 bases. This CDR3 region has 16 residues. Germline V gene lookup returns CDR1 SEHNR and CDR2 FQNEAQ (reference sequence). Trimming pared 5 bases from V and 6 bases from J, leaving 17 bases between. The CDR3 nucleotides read TGTGCCAGCAGCGTCGCGTCGGGACTGAGTAATTCACCCCTCCACTTT. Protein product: CASSVASGLSNSPLHF.

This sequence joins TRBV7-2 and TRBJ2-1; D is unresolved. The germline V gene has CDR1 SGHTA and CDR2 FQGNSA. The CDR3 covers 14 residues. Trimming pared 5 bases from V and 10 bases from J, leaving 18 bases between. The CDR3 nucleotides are TGTGCCAGCAGCCGCCAGACGGGTACAAACGAGCAGTTCTTC. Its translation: CASSRQTGTNEQFF.

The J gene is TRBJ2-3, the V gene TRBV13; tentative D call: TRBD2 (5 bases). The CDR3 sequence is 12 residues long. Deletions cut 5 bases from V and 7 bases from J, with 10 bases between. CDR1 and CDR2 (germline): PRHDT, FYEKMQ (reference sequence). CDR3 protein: CASSRIANTQYF. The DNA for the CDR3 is TGTGCCAGCAGCCGGATAGCGAATACGCAGTATTTT.